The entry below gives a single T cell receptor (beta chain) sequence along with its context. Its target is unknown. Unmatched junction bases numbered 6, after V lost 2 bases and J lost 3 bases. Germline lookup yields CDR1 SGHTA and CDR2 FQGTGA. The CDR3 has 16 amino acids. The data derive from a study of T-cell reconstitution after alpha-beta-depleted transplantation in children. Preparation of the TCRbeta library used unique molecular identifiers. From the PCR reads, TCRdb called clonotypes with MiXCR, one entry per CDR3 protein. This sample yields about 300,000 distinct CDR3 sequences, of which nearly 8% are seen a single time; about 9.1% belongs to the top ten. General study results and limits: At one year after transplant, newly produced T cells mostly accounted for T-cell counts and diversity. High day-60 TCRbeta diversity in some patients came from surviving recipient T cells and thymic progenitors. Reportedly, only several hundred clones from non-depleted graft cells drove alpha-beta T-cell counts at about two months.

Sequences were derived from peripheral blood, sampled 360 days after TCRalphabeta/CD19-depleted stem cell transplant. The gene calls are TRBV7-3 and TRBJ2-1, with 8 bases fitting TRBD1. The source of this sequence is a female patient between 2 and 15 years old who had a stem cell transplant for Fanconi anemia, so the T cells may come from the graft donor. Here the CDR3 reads CASSLLSGGIYNEQFF. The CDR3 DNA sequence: TGTGCCAGCAGCTTATTATCAGGGGGCATCTACAATGAGCAGTTCTTC.